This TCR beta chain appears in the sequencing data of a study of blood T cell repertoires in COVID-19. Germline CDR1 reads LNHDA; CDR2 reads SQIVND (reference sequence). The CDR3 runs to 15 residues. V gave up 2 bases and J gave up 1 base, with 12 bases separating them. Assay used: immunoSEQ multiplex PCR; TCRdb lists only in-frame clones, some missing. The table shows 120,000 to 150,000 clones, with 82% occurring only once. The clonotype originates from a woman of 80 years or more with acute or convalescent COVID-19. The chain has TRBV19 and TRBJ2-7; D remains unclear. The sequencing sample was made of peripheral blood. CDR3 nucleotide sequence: TGTGCCAGTAGTATAAGGTGGGCGAGTTCCTACGAGCAGTACTTC. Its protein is CASSIRWASSYEQYF.